This T cell receptor beta chain came from a study of Tregs in tolerant kidney transplant recipients. Study in general: Sorting of CD4+CD25+CD127- cells followed approximately three-day belatacept mixed lymphocyte reactions, sometimes with roughly 5-day graft donor restimulation. Sorting used antibodies to exclude donor cells.

V lost 5 bases, J lost 11 bases, and 15 bases lay in between. Germline-derived CDR1 and CDR2 are SGHVS and FQNEAQ. CDR3 size: 13 residues. Assay: immunoSEQ multiplex PCR; the TCRdb copy retains only in-frame clones and omits some. The sample includes roughly 20,000 clones, about three fifths of them seen just once. Study-wide points: Expanding Tregs on activated donor B cells appeared to best identify donor-specific TCRbeta clones.

Details on this clone: The target antigen is unknown.

V is TRBV7-8 and J is TRBJ1-4; D is undetermined. The source is a human donor in good health. Sequences were obtained from Tregs from blood cultured with allogeneic cells. The CDR3 DNA sequence: TGTGCCAGCAGCGCAGACCTAACGGGTAAACTGTTTTTT. It yields the protein CASSADLTGKLFF.